These 8 T cell receptor beta chains share one sample of origin, sequenced in a study of blood T cell repertoires in COVID-19 (dated by TCRdb to about 2020). The library was made by the immunoSEQ multiplex PCR assay. TCRdb provides this immuneACCESS table in a form limited to in-frame rearrangements. Some clones are lacking; in checked studies, under half of them reflect an unresolved V gene, and why the rest are absent is not known. The table for this sample lists 90,000 to 150,000 clones; 88% of them were counted only once. The top ten clones comprise 0.88% of the sample. The sample was peripheral blood. These receptors were taken from a woman in her forties or fifties with active or convalescent COVID-19.

The genes are TRBV7-2 and TRBJ1-4; D call uncertain. CDR3 length equals 14 residues. Trimming removed 5 bases from V and 8 bases from J, with 15 bases in between. Germline CDR1 is SGHTA and CDR2 is FQGNSA. The CDR3 region has the DNA TGTGCCAGCAGCCTCGGCGGGCGGAGGGAAAAACTGTTTTTT. Amino acid sequence: CASSLGGRREKLFF.

This rearrangement joins TRBV19 to TRBJ1-3, with 7 positions matching TRBD1. CDR3 size: 15 residues. Germline V gene data show CDR1 as LNHDA and CDR2 as SQIVND (reference sequence). V lost 6 bases and J lost 2; bases outside the gene matches: 7. CDR3 sequence: CASRTTGTAGNTIYF. The CDR3 DNA reads TGTGCCAGTAGGACGACAGGGACGGCTGGAAACACCATATATTTT.

This chain connects TRBV6-6 to TRBJ1-2; a possible D gene is TRBD1 (6 bases). This CDR3 is built from 12 residues. The germline V and J ends were trimmed by 2 bases and 9 bases, with 10 bases remaining between them. Per the germline V gene, CDR1 is MNHNY and CDR2 is SVGAGI (reference sequence). CDR3 DNA sequence: TGTGCCAGCAGTTACGACACAGGGAGCTACACCTTC. Protein sequence: CASSYDTGSYTF.

The rearrangement links TRBV9 to TRBJ1-1; possibly TRBD1 for D (5 bases). V was cut by 0 bases and J by 3 bases, with 9 bases left in between. There are 14 residues in the CDR3. Germline CDR1 is SGDLS and CDR2 is YYNGEE. In DNA, the CDR3 is TGTGCCAGCAGCGTAGTCCCCAGGGACACTGAAGCTTTCTTT. Translated, it gives CASSVVPRDTEAFF.

This chain links TRBV24-1 with TRBJ2-3, with TRBD2 identical over 10 bases. The germline CDR1 and CDR2 sequences are KGHDR and SFDVKD. V shed 5 bases and J 4 bases; nucleotides not matched to a gene: 8. The CDR3 is made up of 16 amino acids. The CDR3 reads CATSAASGRAADTQYF. CDR3 DNA sequence: TGTGCCACCAGTGCTGCGAGCGGGAGGGCGGCAGATACGCAGTATTTT.

In its sample, this clone was seen a few times. The genes are TRBV24-1 and TRBJ2-1; 7 nucleotides align to TRBD2. With 0 bases clipped from V and 1 base from J, the junction kept 2 bases outside the gene matches. Germline lookup yields CDR1 KGHDR and CDR2 SFDVKD. The CDR3 spans 16 residues. The CDR3 loop reads CATSDLSGASYNEQFF. The CDR3 DNA reads TGTGCCACCAGTGATTTGAGCGGGGCTTCCTACAATGAGCAGTTCTTC.

The chain couples TRBV7-3 to TRBJ1-2; D might be TRBD1 (6 bases). The CDR3 contains 15 residues. Between the trimmed V and J ends, which lost 0 bases and 5 bases, there was a span of 13 bases. The germline V gene encodes CDR1 SGHTA and CDR2 FQGTGA. CDR3 DNA: TGTGCCAGCAGCTTAACGGGGCAGGGGAGTTATGGCTACACCTTC. This sequence encodes CASSLTGQGSYGYTF.

The chain recombines TRBV12-3 or TRBV12-4 with TRBJ1-1; D not certain. This CDR3 is built from 13 residues. Trimming left V 6 bases short and J 1 base short, with 9 bases between. CDR3 sequence reads: CASSPRRNTEAFF. Here the CDR3 DNA reads TGTGCCAGCAGCCCCCGGAGGAACACTGAAGCTTTCTTT.